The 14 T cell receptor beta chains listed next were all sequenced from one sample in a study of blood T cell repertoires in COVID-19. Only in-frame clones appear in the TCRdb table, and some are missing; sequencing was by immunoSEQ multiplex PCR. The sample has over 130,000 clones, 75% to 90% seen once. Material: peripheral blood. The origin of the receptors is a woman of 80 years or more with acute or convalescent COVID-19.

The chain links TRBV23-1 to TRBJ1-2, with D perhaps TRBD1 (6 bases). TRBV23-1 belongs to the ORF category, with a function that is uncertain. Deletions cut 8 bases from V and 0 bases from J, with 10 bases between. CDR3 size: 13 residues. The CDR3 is CASRTATNYGYTF. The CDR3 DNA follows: TGCGCCAGCCGGACAGCAACTAACTATGGCTACACCTTC.

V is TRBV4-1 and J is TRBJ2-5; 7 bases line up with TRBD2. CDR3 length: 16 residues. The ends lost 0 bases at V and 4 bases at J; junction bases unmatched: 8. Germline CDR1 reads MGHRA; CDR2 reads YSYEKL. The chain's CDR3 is CASSQERGSERETQYF. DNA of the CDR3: TGCGCCAGCAGCCAAGAGCGGGGGAGTGAACGAGAGACCCAGTACTTC.

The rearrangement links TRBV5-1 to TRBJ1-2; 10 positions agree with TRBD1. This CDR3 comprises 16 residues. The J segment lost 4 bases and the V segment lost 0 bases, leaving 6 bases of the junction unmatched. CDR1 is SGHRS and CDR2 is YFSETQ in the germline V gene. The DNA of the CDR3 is TGCGCCAGCAGCTTGGCCCCAGGGGACAGGGGCTATGGCTACACCTTC. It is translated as CASSLAPGDRGYGYTF.

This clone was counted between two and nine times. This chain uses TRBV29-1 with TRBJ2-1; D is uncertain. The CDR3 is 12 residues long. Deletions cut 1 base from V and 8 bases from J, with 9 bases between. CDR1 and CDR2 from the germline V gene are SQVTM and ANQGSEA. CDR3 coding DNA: TGCAGCGTTGAAGTTGTTTCGTATGAGCAGTTCTTC. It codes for CSVEVVSYEQFF.

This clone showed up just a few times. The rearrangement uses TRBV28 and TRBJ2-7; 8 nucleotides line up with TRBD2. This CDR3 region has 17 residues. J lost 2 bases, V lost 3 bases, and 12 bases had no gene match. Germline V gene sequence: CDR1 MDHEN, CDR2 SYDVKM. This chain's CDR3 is CASSFYASAGVPYEQYF. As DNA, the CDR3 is TGTGCCAGCAGTTTCTATGCATCAGCGGGAGTCCCCTACGAGCAGTACTTC.

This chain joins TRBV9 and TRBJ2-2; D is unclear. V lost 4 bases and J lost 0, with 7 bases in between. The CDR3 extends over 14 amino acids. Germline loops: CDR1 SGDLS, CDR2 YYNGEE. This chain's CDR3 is CASSPSTNTGELFF. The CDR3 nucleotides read TGTGCCAGCAGCCCTAGTACGAACACCGGGGAGCTGTTTTTT.

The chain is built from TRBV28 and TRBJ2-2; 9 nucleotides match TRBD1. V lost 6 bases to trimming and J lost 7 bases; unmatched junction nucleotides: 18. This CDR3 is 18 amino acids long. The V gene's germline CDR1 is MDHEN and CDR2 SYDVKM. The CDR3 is CASRSDTRTGGRNGELFF. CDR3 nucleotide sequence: TGTGCCAGCAGGTCCGATACACGAACAGGGGGCCGGAACGGGGAGCTGTTTTTT.

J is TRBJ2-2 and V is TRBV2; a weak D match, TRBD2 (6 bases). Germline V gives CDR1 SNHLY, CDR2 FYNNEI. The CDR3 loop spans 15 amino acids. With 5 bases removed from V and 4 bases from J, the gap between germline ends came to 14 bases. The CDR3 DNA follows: TGTGCCAGCAGTCGGGAGCTGCGGCCCACCGGGGAGCTGTTTTTT. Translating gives CASSRELRPTGELFF.

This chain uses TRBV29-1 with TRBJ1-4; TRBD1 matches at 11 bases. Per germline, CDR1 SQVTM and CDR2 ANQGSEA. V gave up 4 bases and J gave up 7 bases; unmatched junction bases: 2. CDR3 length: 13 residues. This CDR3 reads CSVGGTGGEKLFF. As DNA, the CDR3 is TGCAGCGTTGGGGGGACAGGGGGTGAAAAACTGTTTTTT.

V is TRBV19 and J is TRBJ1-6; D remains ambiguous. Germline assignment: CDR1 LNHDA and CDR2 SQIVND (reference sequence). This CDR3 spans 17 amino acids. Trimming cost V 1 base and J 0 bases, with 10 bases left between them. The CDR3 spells CASSIVQTSSYNSPLHF. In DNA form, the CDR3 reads TGTGCCAGTAGTATAGTCCAAACGAGCTCCTATAATTCACCCCTCCACTTT.

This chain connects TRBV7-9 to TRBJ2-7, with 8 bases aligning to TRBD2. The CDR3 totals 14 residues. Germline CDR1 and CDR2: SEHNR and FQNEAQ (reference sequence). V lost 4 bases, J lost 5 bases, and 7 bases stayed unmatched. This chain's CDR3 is CASSSGLAVDEQYF. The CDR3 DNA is TGTGCCAGCAGCTCAGGACTAGCTGTGGACGAGCAGTACTTC.

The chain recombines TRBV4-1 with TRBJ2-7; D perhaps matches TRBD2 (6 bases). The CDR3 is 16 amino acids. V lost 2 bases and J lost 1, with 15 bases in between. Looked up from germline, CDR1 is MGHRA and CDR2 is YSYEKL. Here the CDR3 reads CASSQTVAEDSYEQYF. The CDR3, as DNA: TGCGCCAGCAGCCAAACCGTAGCGGAAGATTCCTACGAGCAGTACTTC.

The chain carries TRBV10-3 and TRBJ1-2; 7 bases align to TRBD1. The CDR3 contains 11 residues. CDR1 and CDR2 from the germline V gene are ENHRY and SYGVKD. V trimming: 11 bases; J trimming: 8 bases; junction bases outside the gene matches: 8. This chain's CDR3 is CAVRDSLGYTF. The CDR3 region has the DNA TGTGCCGTACGGGACAGCTTAGGCTACACCTTC.

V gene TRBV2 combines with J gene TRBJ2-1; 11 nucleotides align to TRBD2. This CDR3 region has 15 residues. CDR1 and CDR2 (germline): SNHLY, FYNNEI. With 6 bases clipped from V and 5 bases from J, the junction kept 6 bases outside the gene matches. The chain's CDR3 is CASRPTSGGDNEQFF. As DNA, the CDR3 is TGTGCCAGCAGACCTACTAGCGGGGGTGACAATGAGCAGTTCTTC.